These T cell receptor beta chains were read from a single sample in a study of shared clonotypes between healthy human individuals. This table comes from immunoSEQ multiplex PCR, and its TCRdb copy is limited to in-frame clones, with some not included. The sample has about 2,100,000 clones, roughly 91% seen once. The specimen sequenced was naive CD8+ T cells from PBMCs. These receptors were taken from a young man in good health. Some clones in this sample may be carry-over from other donors' samples. Each CDR3 is given with its conserved first and last residue. The D gene is left open where the match is weak. A clone size is listed for some rows: how often the clone was seen (once, few, many), or a class if it is expanded.

V gene: TRBV7-2
D gene: NA
clone size: NA
J gene: TRBJ2-2
CDR3 protein: CASSLVVGIWGQNGELFF
CDR3 DNA: TGTGCCAGCAGCTTAGTTGTTGGTATTTGGGGGCAGAACGGGGAGCTGTTTTTT

V gene: TRBV11-2
D gene: TRBD2
clone size: few
J gene: TRBJ2-7
CDR3 protein: CASSSGGTYEQYF
CDR3 DNA: TGTGCCAGCAGCTCCGGGGGGACCTACGAGCAGTACTTC

V gene: TRBV11-3
D gene: TRBD1
clone size: NA
J gene: TRBJ1-1
CDR3 protein: CASSLDGGGQGPNTEAFF
CDR3 DNA: TGTGCCAGCAGCTTAGATGGGGGGGGACAGGGACCGAACACTGAAGCTTTCTTT

V gene: TRBV27
D gene: TRBD2
clone size: once
J gene: TRBJ2-7
CDR3 protein: CASTPVGGSSYEQYF
CDR3 DNA: TGTGCCAGCACGCCCGTAGGCGGGAGCTCCTACGAGCAGTACTTC

V gene: TRBV29-1
D gene: TRBD1
clone size: NA
J gene: TRBJ1-1
CDR3 protein: CSVAGQGDNTEAFF
CDR3 DNA: TGCAGCGTCGCGGGACAGGGGGATAACACTGAAGCTTTCTTT

V gene: TRBV4-1
D gene: NA
clone size: NA
J gene: TRBJ2-3
CDR3 protein: CASSQLRPDTQYF
CDR3 DNA: TGCGCCAGCAGCCAATTGAGACCGGATACGCAGTATTTT

V gene: TRBV4-1
D gene: NA
clone size: NA
J gene: TRBJ1-1
CDR3 protein: CASSQDFRGIGSNTEAFF
CDR3 DNA: TGCGCCAGCAGCCAAGATTTTAGGGGAATCGGGAGTAACACTGAAGCTTTCTTT

V gene: TRBV6-1
D gene: NA
clone size: NA
J gene: TRBJ2-7
CDR3 protein: CASSEAGLDRNYEQYF
CDR3 DNA: TGTGCCAGCAGTGAAGCTGGTCTCGACAGAAACTACGAGCAGTACTTC

V gene: TRBV5-5
D gene: NA
clone size: NA
J gene: TRBJ2-3
CDR3 protein: CASSATDPPQYF
CDR3 DNA: TGTGCCAGCAGCGCCACCGACCCGCCGCAGTATTTT

V gene: TRBV2
D gene: NA
clone size: NA
J gene: TRBJ2-1
CDR3 protein: CASSDRAPEQFF
CDR3 DNA: TGTGCCAGCAGTGACAGGGCCCCTGAGCAGTTCTTC

V gene: TRBV5-5
D gene: NA
clone size: NA
J gene: TRBJ1-1
CDR3 protein: CASSREKGHPEAFF
CDR3 DNA: TGTGCCAGCAGCAGAGAAAAAGGACACCCTGAAGCTTTCTTT

V gene: TRBV5-1
D gene: NA
clone size: NA
J gene: TRBJ2-7
CDR3 protein: CASSWEGGGEQYF
CDR3 DNA: TGCGCCAGCAGCTGGGAGGGGGGAGGCGAGCAGTACTTC

V gene: TRBV28
D gene: TRBD1
clone size: NA
J gene: TRBJ1-4
CDR3 protein: CASSQDRATNEKLFF
CDR3 DNA: TGTGCCAGCAGTCAGGACAGGGCTACTAATGAAAAACTGTTTTTT

V gene: TRBV7-8
D gene: TRBD1
clone size: NA
J gene: TRBJ2-3
CDR3 protein: CASRQTGALTDTQYF
CDR3 DNA: TGTGCCAGCAGACAGACAGGGGCCCTCACAGATACGCAGTATTTT

V gene: TRBV19
D gene: NA
clone size: few
J gene: TRBJ1-1
CDR3 protein: CASSWALAEAFF
CDR3 DNA: TGTGCCAGTAGTTGGGCTCTGGCTGAAGCTTTCTTT

V gene: TRBV6-1
D gene: NA
clone size: NA
J gene: TRBJ2-2
CDR3 protein: CASKYTGELFF
CDR3 DNA: TGTGCCAGCAAATACACCGGGGAGCTGTTTTTT

V gene: TRBV21-1
D gene: NA
clone size: NA
J gene: TRBJ2-6
CDR3 protein: CASSFRDRSPSGANVLTF
CDR3 DNA: TGTGCCAGCAGCTTTAGAGACAGGAGCCCCTCTGGGGCCAACGTCCTGACTTTC

V gene: TRBV4-1
D gene: NA
clone size: once
J gene: TRBJ2-2
CDR3 protein: CASSQLGQTRPSGELFF
CDR3 DNA: TGCGCCAGCAGCCAATTAGGACAGACCCGTCCCTCCGGGGAGCTGTTTTTT

V gene: TRBV4-1
D gene: TRBD2
clone size: once
J gene: TRBJ2-7
CDR3 protein: CASSQALAGAYEQYF
CDR3 DNA: TGCGCCAGCAGCCAAGCCCTAGCGGGCGCCTACGAGCAGTACTTC

V gene: TRBV27
D gene: TRBD1
clone size: NA
J gene: TRBJ2-1
CDR3 protein: CASSHGTGAPNNEQFF
CDR3 DNA: TGTGCCAGCAGCCACGGGACAGGGGCCCCTAACAATGAGCAGTTCTTC

V gene: TRBV11-3
D gene: TRBD1
clone size: NA
J gene: TRBJ2-2
CDR3 protein: CASSLGTGLVYTGELFF
CDR3 DNA: TGTGCCAGCAGCTTGGGGACAGGGCTAGTGTACACCGGGGAGCTGTTTTTT

V gene: TRBV27
D gene: TRBD2
clone size: NA
J gene: TRBJ2-7
CDR3 protein: CASSLIAGWSSYEQYF
CDR3 DNA: TGTGCCAGCAGTCTTATAGCGGGATGGAGCTCCTACGAGCAGTACTTC

V gene: TRBV6-5
D gene: NA
clone size: NA
J gene: TRBJ1-2
CDR3 protein: CASSYGQGRRDTF
CDR3 DNA: TGTGCCAGCAGTTACGGTCAGGGAAGGCGGGACACCTTC

V gene: TRBV28
D gene: NA
clone size: NA
J gene: TRBJ1-1
CDR3 protein: CASSPGRMVAFF
CDR3 DNA: TGTGCCAGCAGTCCAGGTAGAATGGTCGCTTTCTTT